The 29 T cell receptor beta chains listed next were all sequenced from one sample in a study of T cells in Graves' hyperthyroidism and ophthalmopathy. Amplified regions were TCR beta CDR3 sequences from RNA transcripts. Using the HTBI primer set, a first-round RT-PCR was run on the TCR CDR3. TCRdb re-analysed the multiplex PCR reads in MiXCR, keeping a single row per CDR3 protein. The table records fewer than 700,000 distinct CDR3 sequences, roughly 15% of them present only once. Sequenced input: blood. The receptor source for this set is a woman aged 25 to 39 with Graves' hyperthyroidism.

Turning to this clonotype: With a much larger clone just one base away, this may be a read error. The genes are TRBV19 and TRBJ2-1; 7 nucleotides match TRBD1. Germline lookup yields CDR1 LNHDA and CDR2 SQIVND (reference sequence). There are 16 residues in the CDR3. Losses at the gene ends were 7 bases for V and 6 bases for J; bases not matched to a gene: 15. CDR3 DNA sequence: TGTGCCAGTAAGGAGTCCGACACAGGGGTGGTCAATGAGCAGTTCTTC. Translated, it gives CASKESDTGVVNEQFF.

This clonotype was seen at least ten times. The CDR3 DNA sequence: TGTGCCAGCAGTTTGTTGACAGGAGGGAATCAGCCCCAGCATTTT. Translated: CASSLLTGGNQPQHF. V usage is TRBV12-3 or TRBV12-4 and J usage is TRBJ1-5; D perhaps matches TRBD1 (6 bases). V shed 3 bases and J shed 4 bases, with 13 bases lying between them. The CDR3 is 15 amino acids.

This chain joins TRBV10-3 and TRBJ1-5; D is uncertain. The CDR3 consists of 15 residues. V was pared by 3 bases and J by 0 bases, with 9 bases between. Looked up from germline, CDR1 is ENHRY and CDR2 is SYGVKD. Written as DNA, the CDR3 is TGTGCCATCAGTGATAGAGCTGTTAGCAATCAGCCCCAGCATTTT. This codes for CAISDRAVSNQPQHF.

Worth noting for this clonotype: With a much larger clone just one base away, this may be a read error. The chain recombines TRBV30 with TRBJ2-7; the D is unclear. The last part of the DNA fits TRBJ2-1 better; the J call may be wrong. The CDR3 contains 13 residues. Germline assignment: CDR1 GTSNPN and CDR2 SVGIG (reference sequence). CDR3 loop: CAWTPASSYEQFF. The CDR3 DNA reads TGTGCCTGGACCCCGGCCAGCTCCTACGAGCAGTTCTTC.

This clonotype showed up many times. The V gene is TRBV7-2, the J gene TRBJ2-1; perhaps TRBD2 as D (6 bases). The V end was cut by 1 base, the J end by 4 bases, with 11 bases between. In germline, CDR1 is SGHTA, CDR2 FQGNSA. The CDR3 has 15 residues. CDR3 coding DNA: TGTGCCAGCAGCTTAGTGGGAGGAATATACAATGAGCAGTTCTTC. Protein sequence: CASSLVGGIYNEQFF. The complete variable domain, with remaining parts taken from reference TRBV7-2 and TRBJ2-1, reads GAGVSQSPSNKVTEKGKDVELRCDPISGHTALYWYRQSLGQGLEFLIYFQGNSAPDKSGLPSDRFSAERTGGSVSTLTIQRTQQEDSAVYLCASSLVGGIYNEQFFGPGTRLTVL.

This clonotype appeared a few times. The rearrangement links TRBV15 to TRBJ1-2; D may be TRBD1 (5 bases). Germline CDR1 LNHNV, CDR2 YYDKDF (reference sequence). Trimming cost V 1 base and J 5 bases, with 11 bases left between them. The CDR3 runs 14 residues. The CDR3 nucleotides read TGTGCCACCAGCAGAGCCGGGACGGATTATGGCTACACCTTC. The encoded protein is CATSRAGTDYGYTF.

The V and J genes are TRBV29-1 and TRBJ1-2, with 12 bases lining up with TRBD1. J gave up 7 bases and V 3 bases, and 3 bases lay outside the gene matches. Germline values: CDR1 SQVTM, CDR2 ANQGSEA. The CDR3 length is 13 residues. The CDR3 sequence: CSVEGQGASGYTF. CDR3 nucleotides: TGCAGCGTTGAGGGACAGGGGGCCAGTGGCTACACCTTC.

CDR3 in DNA: TGTGCCATCAGTGAACCCGGATTTGGGGGCACAGATACGCAGTATTTT. This sequence encodes CAISEPGFGGTDTQYF. The chain has TRBV10-3 and TRBJ2-3; D gene ambiguous. Germline assignment: CDR1 ENHRY and CDR2 SYGVKD. V lost 3 bases, J lost 1 base, and 14 bases lay in between. The CDR3 totals 16 residues.

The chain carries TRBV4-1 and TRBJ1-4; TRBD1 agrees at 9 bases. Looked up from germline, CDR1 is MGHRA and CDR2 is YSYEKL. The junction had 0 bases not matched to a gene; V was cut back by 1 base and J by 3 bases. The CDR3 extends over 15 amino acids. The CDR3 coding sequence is TGCGCCAGCAGCCAAGGACAGGGGGCTAATGAAAAACTGTTTTTT. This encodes CASSQGQGANEKLFF.

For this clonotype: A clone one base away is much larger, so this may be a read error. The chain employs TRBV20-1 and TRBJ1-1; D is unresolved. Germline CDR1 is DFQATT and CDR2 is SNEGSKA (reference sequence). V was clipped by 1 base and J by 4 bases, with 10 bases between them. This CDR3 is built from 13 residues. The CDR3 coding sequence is TGCAGTGCTAGAGGTGGGGAGGGCACTGAAGCTTTCTTT. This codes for CSARGGEGTEAFF.

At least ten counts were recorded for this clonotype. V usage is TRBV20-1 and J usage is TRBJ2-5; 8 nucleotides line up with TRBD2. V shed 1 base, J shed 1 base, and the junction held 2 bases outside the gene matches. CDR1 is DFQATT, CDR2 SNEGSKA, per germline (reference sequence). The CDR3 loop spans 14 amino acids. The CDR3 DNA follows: TGCAGTGCTAGAGGCGGGAGGCTCCAAGAGACCCAGTACTTC. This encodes CSARGGRLQETQYF.

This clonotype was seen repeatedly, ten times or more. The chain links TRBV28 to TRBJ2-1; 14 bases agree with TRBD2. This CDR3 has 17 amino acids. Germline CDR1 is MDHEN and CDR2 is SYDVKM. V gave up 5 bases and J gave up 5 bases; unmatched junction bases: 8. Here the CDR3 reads CASSPGTSGSLDNEQFF. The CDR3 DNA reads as TGTGCCAGCAGTCCAGGGACTAGCGGGAGTTTGGACAATGAGCAGTTCTTC.

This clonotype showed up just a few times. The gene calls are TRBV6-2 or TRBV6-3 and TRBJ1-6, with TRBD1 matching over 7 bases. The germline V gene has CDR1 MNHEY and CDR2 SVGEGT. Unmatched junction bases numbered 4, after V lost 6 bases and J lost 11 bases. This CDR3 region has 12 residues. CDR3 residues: CASRRQGAPLHF. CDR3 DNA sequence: TGTGCCAGCAGGAGACAGGGTGCACCCCTCCACTTT.

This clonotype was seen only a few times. CDR3 loop: CASSLTSLGQPQHF. The CDR3 nucleotides are TGTGCCAGCAGTTTAACCAGCCTGGGGCAGCCCCAGCATTTT. The chain is built from TRBV12-3 or TRBV12-4 and TRBJ1-5; D remains unclear. Deletions cut 2 bases from V and 7 bases from J, with 12 bases between. The CDR3 extends over 14 amino acids.

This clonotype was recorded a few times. The CDR3 bases are TGTGCCAGCACTAAAGTGGGGACAACCTACAATGAGCAGTTCTTC. As protein: CASTKVGTTYNEQFF. The rearrangement uses TRBV9 and TRBJ2-1, with a possible D match to TRBD1 (6 bases). Germline values: CDR1 SGDLS, CDR2 YYNGEE. V lost 6 bases and J lost 2, with 15 bases in between. The CDR3 consists of 15 residues.

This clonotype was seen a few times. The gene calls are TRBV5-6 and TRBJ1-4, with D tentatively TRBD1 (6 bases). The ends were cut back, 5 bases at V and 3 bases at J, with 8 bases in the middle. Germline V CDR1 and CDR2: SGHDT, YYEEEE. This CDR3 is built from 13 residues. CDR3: CASRGGANEKLFF. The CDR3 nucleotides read TGTGCCAGCAGAGGGGGAGCTAATGAAAAACTGTTTTTT.

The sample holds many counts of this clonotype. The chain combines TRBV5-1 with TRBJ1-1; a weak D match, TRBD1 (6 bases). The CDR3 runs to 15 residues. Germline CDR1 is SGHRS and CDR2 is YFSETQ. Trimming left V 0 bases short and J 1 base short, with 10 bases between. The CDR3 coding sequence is TGCGCCAGCAGCTTGGTGGACAGCCGGAACACTGAAGCTTTCTTT. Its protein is CASSLVDSRNTEAFF.

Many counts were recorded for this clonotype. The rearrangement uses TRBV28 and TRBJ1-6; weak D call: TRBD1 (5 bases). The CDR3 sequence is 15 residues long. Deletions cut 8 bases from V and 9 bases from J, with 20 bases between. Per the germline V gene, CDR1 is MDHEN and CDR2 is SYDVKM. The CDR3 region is CASRPRTRTGSPLHF. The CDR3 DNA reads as TGTGCCAGCCGACCCAGGACAAGGACGGGTTCACCCCTCCACTTT.

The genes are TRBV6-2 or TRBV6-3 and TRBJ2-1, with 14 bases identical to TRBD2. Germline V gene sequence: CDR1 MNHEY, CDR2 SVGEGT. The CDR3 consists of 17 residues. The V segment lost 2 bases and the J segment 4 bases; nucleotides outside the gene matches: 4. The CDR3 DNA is TGTGCCAGCAGTTACCGACGGACTAGCGGGAGGTACAATGAGCAGTTCTTC. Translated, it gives CASSYRRTSGRYNEQFF.

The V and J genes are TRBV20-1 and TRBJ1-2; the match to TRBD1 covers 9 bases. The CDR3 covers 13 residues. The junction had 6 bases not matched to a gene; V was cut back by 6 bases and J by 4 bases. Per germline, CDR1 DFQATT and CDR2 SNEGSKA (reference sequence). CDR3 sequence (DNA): TGCAGTGCATGGACAGGGGAAGGCTATGGCTACACCTTC. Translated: CSAWTGEGYGYTF.

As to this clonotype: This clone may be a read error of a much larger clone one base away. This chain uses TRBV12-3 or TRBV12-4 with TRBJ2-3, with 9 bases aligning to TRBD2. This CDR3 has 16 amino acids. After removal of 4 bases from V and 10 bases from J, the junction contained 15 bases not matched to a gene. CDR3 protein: CASSSRSGRRDDAQYF. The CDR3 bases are TGTGCCAGCAGTTCCCGTAGCGGGAGAAGGGACGATGCGCAGTATTTT.

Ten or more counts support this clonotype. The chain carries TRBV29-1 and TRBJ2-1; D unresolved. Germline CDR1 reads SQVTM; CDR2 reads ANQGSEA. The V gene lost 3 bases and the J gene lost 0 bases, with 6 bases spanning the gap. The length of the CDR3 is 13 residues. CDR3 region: CSVETSSYNEQFF. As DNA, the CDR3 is TGCAGCGTTGAGACAAGCTCCTACAATGAGCAGTTCTTC.

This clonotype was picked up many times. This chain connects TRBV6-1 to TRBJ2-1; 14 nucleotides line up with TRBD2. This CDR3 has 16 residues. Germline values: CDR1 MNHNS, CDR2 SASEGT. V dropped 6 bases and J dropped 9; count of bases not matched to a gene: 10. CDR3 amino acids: CASSSGTSGRGGEQFF. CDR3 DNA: TGTGCCAGCAGCTCCGGGACTAGCGGGAGAGGTGGTGAGCAGTTCTTC.

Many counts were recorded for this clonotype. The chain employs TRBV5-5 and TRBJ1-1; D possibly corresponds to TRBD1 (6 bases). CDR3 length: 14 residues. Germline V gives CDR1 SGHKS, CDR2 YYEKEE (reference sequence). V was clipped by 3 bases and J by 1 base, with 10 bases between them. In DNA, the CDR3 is TGTGCCAGCAGCTCGACAGGCTCGAACACTGAAGCTTTCTTT. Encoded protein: CASSSTGSNTEAFF.

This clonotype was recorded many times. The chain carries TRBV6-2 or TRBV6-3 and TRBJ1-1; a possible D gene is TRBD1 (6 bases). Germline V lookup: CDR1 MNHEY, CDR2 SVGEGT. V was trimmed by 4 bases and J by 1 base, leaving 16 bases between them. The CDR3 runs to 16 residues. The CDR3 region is CASSSLGAGKNTEAFF. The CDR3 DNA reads TGTGCCAGCAGTTCATTGGGGGCAGGGAAGAACACTGAAGCTTTCTTT.

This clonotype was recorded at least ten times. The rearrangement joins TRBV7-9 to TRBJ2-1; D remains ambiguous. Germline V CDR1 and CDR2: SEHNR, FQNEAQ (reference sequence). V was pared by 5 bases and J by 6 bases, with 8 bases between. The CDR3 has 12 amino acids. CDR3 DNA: TGTGCCAGCAGCCCCGAAGGCAATGAGCAGTTCTTC. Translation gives CASSPEGNEQFF.

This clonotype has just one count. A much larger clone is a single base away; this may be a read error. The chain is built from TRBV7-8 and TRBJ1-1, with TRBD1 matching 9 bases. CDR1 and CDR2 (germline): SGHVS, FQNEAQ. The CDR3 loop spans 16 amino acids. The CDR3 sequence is CASSIRDRVMGTEALF. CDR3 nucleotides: TGTGCCAGCAGCATACGGGACAGGGTTATGGGCACTGAAGCTCTCTTT.

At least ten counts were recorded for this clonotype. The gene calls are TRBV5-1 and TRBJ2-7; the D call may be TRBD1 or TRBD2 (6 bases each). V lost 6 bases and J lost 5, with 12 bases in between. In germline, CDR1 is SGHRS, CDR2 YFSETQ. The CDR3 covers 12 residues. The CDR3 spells CASMGGKNEQYF. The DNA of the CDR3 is TGCGCCAGCATGGGGGGCAAAAACGAGCAGTACTTC. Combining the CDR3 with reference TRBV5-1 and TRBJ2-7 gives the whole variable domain KAGVTQTPRYLIKTRGQQVTLSCSPISGHRSVSWYQQTPGQGLQFLFEYFSETQRNKGNFPGRFSGRQFSNSRSEMNVSTLELGDSALYLCASMGGKNEQYFGPGTRLTVT.

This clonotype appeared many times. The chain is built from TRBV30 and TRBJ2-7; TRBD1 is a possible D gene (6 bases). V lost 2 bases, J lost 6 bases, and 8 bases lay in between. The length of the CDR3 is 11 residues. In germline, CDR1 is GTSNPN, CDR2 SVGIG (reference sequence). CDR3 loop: CAWSTGIEQYF. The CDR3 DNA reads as TGTGCCTGGAGTACAGGGATCGAGCAGTACTTC.